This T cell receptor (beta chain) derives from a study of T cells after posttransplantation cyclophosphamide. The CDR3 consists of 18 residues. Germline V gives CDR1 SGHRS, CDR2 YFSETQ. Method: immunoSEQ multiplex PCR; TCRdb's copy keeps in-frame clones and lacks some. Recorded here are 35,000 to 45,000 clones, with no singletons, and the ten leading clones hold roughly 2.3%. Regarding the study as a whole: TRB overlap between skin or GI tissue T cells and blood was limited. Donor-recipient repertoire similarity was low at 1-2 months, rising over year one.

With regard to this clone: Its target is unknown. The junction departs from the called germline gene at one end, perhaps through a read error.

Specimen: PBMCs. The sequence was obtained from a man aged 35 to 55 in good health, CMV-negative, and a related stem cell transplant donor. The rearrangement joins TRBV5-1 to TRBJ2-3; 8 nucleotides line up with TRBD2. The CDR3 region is CANSLIPPTSAKGDTQYF. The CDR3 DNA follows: TGCGCCAACAGCTTAATCCCCCCGACTAGCGCGAAGGGAGATACGCAGTATTTT.